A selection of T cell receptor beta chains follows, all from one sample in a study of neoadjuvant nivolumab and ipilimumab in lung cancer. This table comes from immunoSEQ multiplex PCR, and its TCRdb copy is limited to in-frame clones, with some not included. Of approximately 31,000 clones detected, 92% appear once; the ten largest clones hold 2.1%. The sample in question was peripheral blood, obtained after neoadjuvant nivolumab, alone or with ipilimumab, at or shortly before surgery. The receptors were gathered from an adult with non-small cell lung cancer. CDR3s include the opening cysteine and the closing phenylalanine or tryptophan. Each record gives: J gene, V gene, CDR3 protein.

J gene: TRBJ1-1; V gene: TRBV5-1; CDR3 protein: CASSLAAQGGNTEAFF
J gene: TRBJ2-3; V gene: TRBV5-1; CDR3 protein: CASSSEGGSDTQYF
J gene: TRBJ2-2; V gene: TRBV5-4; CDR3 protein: CASSAGTSGILGELFF
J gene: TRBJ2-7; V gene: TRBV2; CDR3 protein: CASRQAAYEQYF
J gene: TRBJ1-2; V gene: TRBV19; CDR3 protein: CASTRGGGYGYTF
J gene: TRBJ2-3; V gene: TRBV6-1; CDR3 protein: CASSVLASTDTQYF
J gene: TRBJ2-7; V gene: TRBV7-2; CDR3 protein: CASSLVGTGWDLRYEQYF
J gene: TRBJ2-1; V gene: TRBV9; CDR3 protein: CASSVDGGVAPHNEQFF
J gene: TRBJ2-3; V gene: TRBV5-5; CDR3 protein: CASSPPRSHNGDTQYF
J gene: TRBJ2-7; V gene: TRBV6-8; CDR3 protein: CASSQVGRDRFWEQYF
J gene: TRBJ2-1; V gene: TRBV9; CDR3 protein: CASSGMTPYNEQFF
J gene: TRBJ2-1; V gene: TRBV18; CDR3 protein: CASSPRQGTYNEQFF
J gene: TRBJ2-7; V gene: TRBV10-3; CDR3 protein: CATRHRITYEQYF
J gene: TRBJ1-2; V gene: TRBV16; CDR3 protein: CASSPLNYGYTF
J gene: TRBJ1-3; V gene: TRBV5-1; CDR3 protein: CASSLEGNTIYF
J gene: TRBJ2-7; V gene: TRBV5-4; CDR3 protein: CASKLTDSYEQYF
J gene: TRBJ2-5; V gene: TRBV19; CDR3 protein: CASRQAGETQYF
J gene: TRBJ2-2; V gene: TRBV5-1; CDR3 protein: CASSSRDRAGELFF
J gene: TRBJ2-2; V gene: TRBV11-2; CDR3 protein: CASSSWALEHRELFF
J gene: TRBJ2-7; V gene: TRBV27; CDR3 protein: CASSPADRSYEQYF
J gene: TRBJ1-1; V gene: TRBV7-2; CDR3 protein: CASSPMGSVGLEAFF
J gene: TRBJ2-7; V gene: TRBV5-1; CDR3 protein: CASSAAGGRAYEQYF
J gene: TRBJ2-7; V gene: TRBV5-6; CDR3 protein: CASRRAGDYYEQYF
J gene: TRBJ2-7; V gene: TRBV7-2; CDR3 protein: CASSWTGRLYF
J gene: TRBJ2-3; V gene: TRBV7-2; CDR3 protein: CASSLTGQGLDTQYF
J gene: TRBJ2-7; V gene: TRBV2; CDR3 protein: CASSGLGISSYEQYF
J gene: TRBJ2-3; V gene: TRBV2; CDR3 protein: CASQWGRPTDTQYF
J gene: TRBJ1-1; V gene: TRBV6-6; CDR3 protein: CASLRGEQGTEAFF
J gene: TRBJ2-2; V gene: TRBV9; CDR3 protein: CASSVLGLAGGTGELFF
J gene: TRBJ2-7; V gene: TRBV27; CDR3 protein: CASSLEGQNF
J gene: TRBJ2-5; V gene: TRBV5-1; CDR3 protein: CASSRRLAGGGETQYF
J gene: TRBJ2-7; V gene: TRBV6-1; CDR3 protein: CASSGGTGSDEQYF
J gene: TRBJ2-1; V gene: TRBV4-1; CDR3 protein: CASSLSPSGDGYNEQFF
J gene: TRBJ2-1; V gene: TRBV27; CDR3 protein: CASSFLQYNEQFF
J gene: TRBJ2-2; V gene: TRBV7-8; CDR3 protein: CASSPREPGTGELFF
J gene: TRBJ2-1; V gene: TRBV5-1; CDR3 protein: CASSLGPLSEQFF
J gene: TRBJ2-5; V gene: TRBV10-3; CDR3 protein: CAISELAGLKETQYF
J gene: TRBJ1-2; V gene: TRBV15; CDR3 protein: CATSRDFSYGYTF
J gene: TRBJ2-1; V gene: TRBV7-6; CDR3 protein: CASSLAVHEQFF
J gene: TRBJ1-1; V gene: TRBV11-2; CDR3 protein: CASSLMQGGNTEAFF
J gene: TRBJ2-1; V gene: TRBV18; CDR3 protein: CASSPSGRSYNEQFF
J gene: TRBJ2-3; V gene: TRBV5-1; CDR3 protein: CASSLESRGTDTQYF
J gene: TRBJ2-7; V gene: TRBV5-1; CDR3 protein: CASSLAGTDYEQYF
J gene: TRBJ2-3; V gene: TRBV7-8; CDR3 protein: CASSFSGSGTDTQYF
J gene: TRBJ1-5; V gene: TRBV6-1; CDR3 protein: CASSVALSGNQPQHF
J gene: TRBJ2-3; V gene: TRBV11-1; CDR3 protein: CASWGPGQGPDTQYF
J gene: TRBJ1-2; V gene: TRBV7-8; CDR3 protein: CASSDTVNYGYTF
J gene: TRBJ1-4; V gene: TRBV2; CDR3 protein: CASSGGPRARKLFF
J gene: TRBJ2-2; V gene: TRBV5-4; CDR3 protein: CASTFKQDRAWIGELFF
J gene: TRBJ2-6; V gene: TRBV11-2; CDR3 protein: CAANRGPGANVLTF
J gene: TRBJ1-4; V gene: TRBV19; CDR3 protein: CASSLHGQEKLFF
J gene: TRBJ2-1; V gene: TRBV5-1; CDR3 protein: CASSLGGLGNEQFF
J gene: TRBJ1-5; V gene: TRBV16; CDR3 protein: CASANLRQSNQPQHF
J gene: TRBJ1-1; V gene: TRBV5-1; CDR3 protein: CASSSLYRGTEAFF
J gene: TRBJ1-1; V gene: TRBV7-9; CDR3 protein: CASSPDRGNTEAFF
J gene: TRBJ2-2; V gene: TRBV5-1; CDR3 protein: CASSLAANTGELFF
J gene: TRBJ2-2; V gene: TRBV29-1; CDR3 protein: CSVVQGATGELFF
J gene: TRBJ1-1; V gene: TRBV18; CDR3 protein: CAGRGVTEAFF
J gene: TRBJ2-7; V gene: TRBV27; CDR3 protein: CASSFIPGEQYF
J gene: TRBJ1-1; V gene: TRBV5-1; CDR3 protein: CASSFRRSGTEAFF